The 18 T cell receptor beta chains given below trace back to one sample, sequenced in a study of blood T cell repertoires in COVID-19. The protocol was immunoSEQ multiplex PCR, while the TCRdb copy is restricted to in-frame clones and leaves out a portion. The table has a few hundred thousand clones, 75% to 90% seen once. Source material: PBMCs or T cells enriched from blood (not recorded which). The receptors originated from a woman aged 40 to 55 who had been exposed to COVID-19.

The V gene is TRBV27, the J gene TRBJ1-5; 7 bases are shared with TRBD1. Germline V CDR1 and CDR2: MNHEY, SMNVEV (reference sequence). Trimming removed 6 bases from V and 5 bases from J; junction bases left unmatched: 7. This CDR3 has 14 residues. The CDR3 nucleotides read TGTGCCAGCAGCCCTGGGACAGTCGATCAGCCCCAGCATTTT. Protein product: CASSPGTVDQPQHF.

Comment on this clone: Compared with germline, one end of the junction differs, possibly owing to a read error. The rearrangement joins TRBV5-1 to TRBJ1-1; the D is unclear. The CDR3 consists of 14 residues. The germline V gene has CDR1 SGHRS and CDR2 YFSETQ. CDR3 in amino acids: CASSGGPVNTEAFF. DNA for the CDR3: TGTGCCAGCAGCGGAGGACCGGTGAACACTGAAGCTTTCTTT.

In its sample, this clone was seen a few times. CDR3 in DNA: TGTGCCAGCAGTCCACAGGGGGACTCACCCCTCCACTTT. It is translated as CASSPQGDSPLHF. V and J are TRBV7-3 and TRBJ1-6; 8 nucleotides agree with TRBD1. Germline V gene sequence: CDR1 SGHTA, CDR2 FQGTGA. The CDR3 is 13 amino acids. V trimming: 6 bases; J trimming: 10 bases; junction bases outside the gene matches: 5.

This clone was counted only a few times. The chain uses TRBV6-2 or TRBV6-3 and TRBJ1-2; perhaps TRBD1 as D (5 bases). Trimming took off 5 bases at V and 6 bases at J, with 10 bases between the two ends. CDR3 length equals 12 residues. Germline V gene data show CDR1 as MNHEY and CDR2 as SVGEGT. As DNA, the CDR3 is TGTGCCAGCAGTCCCACACAGGATGGCTACACCTTC. Its protein is CASSPTQDGYTF.

This chain uses TRBV28 with TRBJ1-1; no firm D call. The V end lost 6 bases, the J end lost 10 bases, and 21 bases lay between the germline ends. Per germline, CDR1 MDHEN and CDR2 SYDVKM. The CDR3 is 14 residues long. DNA for the CDR3: TGTGCCAGCAGCCGCCAGGCGGGGTCGGCTGGAGCTTTCTTT. Translation: CASSRQAGSAGAFF.

V usage is TRBV18 and J usage is TRBJ2-5, with a possible D match to TRBD1 (6 bases). Germline V CDR1 and CDR2: KGHSH, LQKENI. The CDR3 runs 14 residues. The ends were cut back, 5 bases at V and 4 bases at J, with 14 bases in the middle. CDR3 in amino acids: CASSSQIQGETQYF. The CDR3 DNA follows: TGTGCCAGCTCATCACAAATACAGGGAGAGACCCAGTACTTC.

The chain couples TRBV18 to TRBJ1-2; D is unclear. The V end lost 4 bases, the J end lost 8 bases, and 11 bases lay between the germline ends. This CDR3 region has 12 residues. Germline V gene data show CDR1 as KGHSH and CDR2 as LQKENI. In DNA, the CDR3 is TGTGCCAGCTCACTGGAAAGGAGAGGCTACACCTTC. Translation: CASSLERRGYTF. Using reference TRBV18 and TRBJ1-2 for the parts outside the CDR3, the full variable domain is NAGVMQNPRHLVRRRGQEARLRCSPMKGHSHVYWYRQLPEEGLKFMVYLQKENIIDESGMPKERFSAEFPKEGPSILRIQQVVRGDSAAYFCASSLERRGYTFGSGTRLTVV.

The CDR3 sequence: CAWWLGAANYGYTF. The CDR3 DNA follows: TGTGCCTGGTGGTTGGGGGCTGCTAACTATGGCTACACCTTC. The J gene is TRBJ1-2, the V gene TRBV30; D might be TRBD1 (6 bases). This CDR3 region has 14 residues. Trimming took off 5 bases at V and 0 bases at J, with 13 bases between the two ends. The V gene's germline CDR1 is GTSNPN and CDR2 SVGIG (reference sequence).

This clone is a singleton in its sample. The chain has TRBV27 and TRBJ2-1, with TRBD2 identical over 11 bases. Germline CDR1 MNHEY, CDR2 SMNVEV (reference sequence). V was clipped by 5 bases and J by 2 bases; unmatched bases: 5. The CDR3 is 16 residues long. The CDR3 DNA reads as TGTGCCAGCAGTATAGGGACTAGCGGAACCTACAATGAGCAGTTCTTC. Translation gives CASSIGTSGTYNEQFF.

The V call is TRBV5-1, the J call TRBJ1-1; a weak D match, TRBD1 (5 bases). CDR1 and CDR2 (germline): SGHRS, YFSETQ. The CDR3 loop spans 14 amino acids. The V end was cut by 1 base, the J end by 1 base, with 8 bases between. The CDR3 coding sequence is TGCGCCAGCAGCTTGCAGGGCCAGAACACTGAAGCTTTCTTT. Translated, it gives CASSLQGQNTEAFF.

The V call is TRBV24-1, the J call TRBJ2-5, with D perhaps matching TRBD2 (6 bases). Trimming cost V 5 bases and J 5 bases, with 11 bases left between them. There are 13 residues in the CDR3. Germline V gives CDR1 KGHDR, CDR2 SFDVKD. The CDR3 bases are TGTGCCACCAGTGTTACAGGAGGGGAGACCCAGTACTTC. Translated, it gives CATSVTGGETQYF.

J is TRBJ2-1 and V is TRBV7-9; 7 nucleotides agree with TRBD1. Per the germline V gene, CDR1 is SEHNR and CDR2 is FQNEAQ (reference sequence). The CDR3 has 15 residues. Trimming cost V 1 base and J 6 bases; bases outside gene matches: 6. The CDR3, as DNA: TGTGCCAGCAGCTTAGGGGCGGCAGGGGGCAATGAGCAGTTCTTC. Residues: CASSLGAAGGNEQFF.

This chain links TRBV7-9 with TRBJ1-2, with 7 bases aligning to TRBD1. Germline V gene data show CDR1 as SEHNR and CDR2 as FQNEAQ (reference sequence). The CDR3 covers 15 residues. After removal of 10 bases from V and 3 bases from J, the junction contained 14 bases not matched to a gene. The CDR3 spells CAIAREGTDHYGYTF. CDR3 nucleotides: TGTGCCATAGCGCGCGAAGGGACAGACCACTATGGCTACACCTTC.

The V call is TRBV7-2, the J call TRBJ1-1, with D unresolved. The V end was cut by 2 bases, the J end by 1 base, with 5 bases between. There are 13 residues in the CDR3. The germline gives CDR1 SGHTA, CDR2 FQGNSA. CDR3 residues: CASSLSGNTEAFF. The CDR3 DNA reads TGTGCCAGCAGCTTATCGGGGAACACTGAAGCTTTCTTT.

V is TRBV7-9 and J is TRBJ1-3; 7 bases align to TRBD1. The CDR3 extends over 13 amino acids. From germline, CDR1 is SEHNR and CDR2 FQNEAQ (reference sequence). The V segment lost 11 bases and the J segment 4 bases; nucleotides outside the gene matches: 8. The DNA for the CDR3 is TGTGCCGCCTCGACAGGGCCCGGAAACACCATATATTTT. Translation: CAASTGPGNTIYF.

The chain links TRBV10-3 to TRBJ1-2; no definite D call. This CDR3 has 14 residues. V was pared by 6 bases and J by 1 base, with 12 bases between. The germline V gene has CDR1 ENHRY and CDR2 SYGVKD. CDR3 nucleotides: TGTGCCATCAGCCTCGGGGTCGGTAACTATGGCTACACCTTC. It specifies CAISLGVGNYGYTF.

The chain employs TRBV7-2 and TRBJ2-1, with D possibly matching TRBD1 (6 bases). The CDR3 length is 13 residues. Germline values: CDR1 SGHTA, CDR2 FQGNSA. V was clipped by 2 bases and J by 5 bases, with 7 bases between them. This chain's CDR3 is CASSLYRDNEQFF. In DNA, the CDR3 is TGTGCCAGCAGCTTATACAGGGACAATGAGCAGTTCTTC.

This chain uses TRBV18 with TRBJ1-3; 9 bases map to TRBD1. With V trimmed by 4 bases and J by 3 bases, 1 base remained unmatched. There are 14 residues in the CDR3. Per germline, CDR1 KGHSH and CDR2 LQKENI. This CDR3 reads CASSHRGLGNTIYF. CDR3 DNA: TGTGCCAGCTCACACAGGGGGCTTGGAAACACCATATATTTT.